This is a list of T cell receptor beta chains from one sample in a study of Ad26.COV2.S vaccination and SARS-CoV-2 variants. The data were produced by immunoSEQ multiplex PCR, yet TCRdb's version contains in-frame clones alone and is incomplete. The repertoire has about 420,000 clones, roughly 90% of them found once; the top ten carry about 3.6%. The specimen comprised peripheral blood, sampled in a trial of Ad26.COV2.S vaccine versus placebo. The receptors here all came from a person aged 18-65 years who received the Ad26.COV2.S COVID-19 vaccine or a placebo. Each CDR3 is given with its conserved first and last residue.

J gene	CDR3 length	V gene	CDR3 protein
TRBJ2-2	14	TRBV4-3	CASSQDSGPGELFF
TRBJ2-1	15	TRBV10-3	CAISERLAGQREQFF
TRBJ2-7	12	TRBV7-9	CASSPVSYEQYF
TRBJ1-5	15	TRBV6-5	CASSYSKQGGQPQHF
TRBJ2-2	17	TRBV19	CASSIGLAGGDTGELFF
TRBJ2-3	18	TRBV30	CAWFGRGQRGGRGDTQYF
TRBJ2-3	13	TRBV28	CASSRTPPDPQYF
TRBJ2-2	14	TRBV9	CASSGTGRAGELFF
TRBJ1-2	14	TRBV28	CASNPPGLSYGYTF
TRBJ1-4	17	TRBV4-2	CASSPPRTGQTNEKLFF
TRBJ2-3	14	TRBV11-2	CASSRGQGTDTQYF
TRBJ2-1	20	TRBV6-8	CASSYTKIGLAESSYNEQFF
TRBJ2-2	13	TRBV5-6	CASSTGTPGELFF
TRBJ1-6	14	TRBV3-1/TRBV3-2	CASRRGLFNSPLHF
TRBJ2-1	15	TRBV6-5	CASSPGLAGYNEQFF
TRBJ1-1	16	TRBV19	CASSMRNRVENTEAFF
TRBJ2-2	15	TRBV7-9	CASSLRSQSTGELFF
TRBJ2-1	17	TRBV4-3	CASSRNPAGSSYNEQFF
TRBJ1-1	15	TRBV7-3	CASSLIGGLNTEAFF
TRBJ2-4	17	TRBV6-2/TRBV6-3	CASSYNQATLAKNIQYF
TRBJ2-7	13	TRBV11-2	CASSRTGNYEQYF
TRBJ1-2	14	TRBV7-9	CASSFRDSAKGYTF
TRBJ1-2	13	TRBV7-2	CASSRTGYYGYTF
TRBJ2-1	15	TRBV9	CASSPLTGFTNEQFF
TRBJ1-3	15	TRBV7-8	CASSLAADSGNTIYF
TRBJ2-2	15	TRBV7-3	CASSLSGAQVGELFF
TRBJ2-6	16	TRBV11-2	CASSLSTGPGANVLTF
TRBJ1-2	13	TRBV7-9	CASSPGQNYGYTF
TRBJ2-5	15	TRBV4-1	CATGRTSGGQETQYF